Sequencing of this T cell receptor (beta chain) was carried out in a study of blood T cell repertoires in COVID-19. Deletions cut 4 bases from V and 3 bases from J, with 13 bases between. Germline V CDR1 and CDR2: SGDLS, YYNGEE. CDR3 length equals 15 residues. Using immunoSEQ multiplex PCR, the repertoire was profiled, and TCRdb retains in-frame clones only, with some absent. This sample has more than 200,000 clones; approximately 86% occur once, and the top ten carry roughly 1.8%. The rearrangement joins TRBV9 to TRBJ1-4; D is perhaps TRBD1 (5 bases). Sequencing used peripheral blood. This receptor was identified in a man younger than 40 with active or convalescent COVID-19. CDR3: CASSQQDGPNEKLFF. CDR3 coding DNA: TGTGCCAGCAGCCAACAGGATGGGCCTAATGAAAAACTGTTTTTT.